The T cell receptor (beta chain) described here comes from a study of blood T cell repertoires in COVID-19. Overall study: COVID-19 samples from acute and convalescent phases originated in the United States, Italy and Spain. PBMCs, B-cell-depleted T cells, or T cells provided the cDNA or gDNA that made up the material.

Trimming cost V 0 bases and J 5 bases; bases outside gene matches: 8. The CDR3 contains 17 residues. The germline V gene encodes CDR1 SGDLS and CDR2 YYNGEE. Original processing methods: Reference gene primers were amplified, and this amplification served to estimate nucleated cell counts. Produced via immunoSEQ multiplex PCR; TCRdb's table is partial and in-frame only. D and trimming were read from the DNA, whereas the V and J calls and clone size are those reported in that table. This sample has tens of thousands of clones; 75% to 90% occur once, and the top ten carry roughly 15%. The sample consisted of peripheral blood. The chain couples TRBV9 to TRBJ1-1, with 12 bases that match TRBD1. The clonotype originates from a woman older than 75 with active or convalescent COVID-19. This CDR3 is CASSVDGTGGFLTEAFF. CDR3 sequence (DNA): TGTGCCAGCAGCGTAGACGGGACAGGGGGCTTTCTGACTGAAGCTTTCTTT.